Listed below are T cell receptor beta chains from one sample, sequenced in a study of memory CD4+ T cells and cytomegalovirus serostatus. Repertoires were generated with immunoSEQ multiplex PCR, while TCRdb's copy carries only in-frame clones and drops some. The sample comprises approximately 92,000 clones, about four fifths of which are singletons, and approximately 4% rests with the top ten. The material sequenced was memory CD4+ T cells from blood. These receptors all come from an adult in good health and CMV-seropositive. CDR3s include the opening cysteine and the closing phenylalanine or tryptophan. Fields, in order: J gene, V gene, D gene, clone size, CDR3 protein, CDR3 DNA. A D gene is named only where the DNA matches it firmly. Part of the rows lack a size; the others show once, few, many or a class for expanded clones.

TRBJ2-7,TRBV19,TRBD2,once,CASSSLAGEQYF,TGTGCCAGTAGTAGTCTAGCGGGAGAGCAGTACTTC
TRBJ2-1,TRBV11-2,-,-,CASSLDPLALGEQFF,TGTGCCAGCAGCTTAGATCCGCTAGCTTTGGGTGAGCAGTTCTTC
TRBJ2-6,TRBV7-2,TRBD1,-,CASSAGQVNSGANVLTF,TGTGCCAGCAGCGCGGGACAGGTGAACTCTGGGGCCAACGTCCTGACTTTC
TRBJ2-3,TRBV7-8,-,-,CASSWGTQLGTDTQYF,TGTGCCAGCAGCTGGGGGACTCAACTCGGCACAGATACGCAGTATTTT
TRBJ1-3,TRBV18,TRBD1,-,CASSPPGTGSGNTIYF,TGTGCCAGCTCACCACCAGGGACAGGCTCTGGAAACACCATATATTTT
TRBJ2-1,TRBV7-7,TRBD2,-,CASSLARDGGYNEQFF,TGTGCTAGCAGCTTAGCGCGGGACGGGGGGTACAATGAGCAGTTCTTC
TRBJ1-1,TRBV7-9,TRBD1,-,CASSDRQGTNTEAFF,TGTGCCAGCAGCGACAGACAGGGTACGAACACTGAAGCTTTCTTT
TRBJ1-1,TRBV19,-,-,CASSRGTWNTEAFF,TGTGCCAGTTCTCGGGGTACATGGAACACTGAAGCTTTCTTT
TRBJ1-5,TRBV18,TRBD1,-,CASSTGTDRQPQHF,TGTGCCAGCTCAACGGGGACAGACCGCCAGCCCCAGCATTTT
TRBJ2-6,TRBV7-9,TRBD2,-,CASILSGGRIPSGANVLTF,TGTGCCAGCATCCTCAGCGGCGGGAGGATTCCCTCTGGGGCCAACGTCCTGACTTTC
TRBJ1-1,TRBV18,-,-,CASSPDQAVATEAFF,TGTGCCAGCTCACCAGATCAGGCAGTGGCCACTGAAGCTTTCTTT
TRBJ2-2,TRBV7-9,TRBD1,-,CASTRTTGGGIGELFF,TGTGCCAGCACCCGAACGACAGGGGGAGGAATCGGGGAGCTGTTTTTT